This T cell receptor beta chain comes out of a study of regulatory T cells in long-lasting Graves disease. Study summary: It was over 5 years of antithyroid drugs, with positive TSH receptor antibodies, that meant persistent Graves' disease. Whole-study results and caveats: Whereas about 870 public clonotypes were shared by new patients, persistent patients shared more, at under 3,000. Preferential use of TRBV28, TRBJ1-2 and TRBJ2-5 was seen in persistent disease.

The time point: persistent/refractory GD, antithyroid drugs over 5 years with positive TRAb. The TCR library was prepared using RNA isolated from PBMCs. Combining iRepertoire HTBI primers with Arm-PCR of CDR3 regions, the authors built TCR beta libraries. TCRdb independently ran MiXCR on the multiplex PCR reads; one entry per CDR3 protein. Altogether roughly 500,000 distinct CDR3 sequences are present, less than 25% being singletons, with the ten largest covering roughly 14%. Note on this clonotype: What it recognizes is unknown.

J lost 4 bases, V lost 6 bases, and 4 bases had no gene match. CDR1 is MNHNS, CDR2 SASEGT, per germline. The CDR3 extends over 14 amino acids. The sequence derives from a female donor with Graves disease. This specimen was peripheral blood mononuclear cells (PBMCs), taken when the disease was refractory, from a patient treated with antithyroid drugs. This chain links TRBV6-1 with TRBJ2-2, with 8 positions matching TRBD1. As DNA, the CDR3 is TGTGCCAGCAGACCGGGACAGGTCACCGGGGAGCTGTTTTTT. Its protein is CASRPGQVTGELFF.